This T cell receptor (beta chain) emerged from a study of T cell responses to AZD1222 COVID-19 vaccine (TCRdb year 2021). The study in broad terms: AZD1222 recipients given second doses at about 4 weeks or at about 12 weeks were pooled, since spike-specific TCR depth and breadth were not found to differ between the two schedules. Trial participants were enrolled by age into 18-55, 56-69 and 70-plus year subgroups, with approximately 160, 26 and 62 TCR-sequenced participants respectively. A total of over 230 trial participants underwent TCR sequencing, of whom 207 received two doses of AZD1222 and approximately 25 received two doses of the MenACWY control vaccine.

The CDR3 regions of human TCRbeta chains were subjected to immunosequencing. Processing in the source paper ran as follows. Repertoire TCRs were checked for matches against a reference library of SARS-CoV-2-specific TCRs that had been generated using the MIRA antigen-specificity platform. Breadth was defined as the fraction of unique TCRs that were SARS-CoV-2-associated, and depth was defined as the fraction of total T cells that were SARS-CoV-2-associated. Each spike-specific TCR was assigned to its reactive spike region and to a CD4 or CD8 class using the MIRA data. Log10-transformed breadth and depth values were compared by one-way ANOVA with Sidak's multiple comparisons tests. Held by TCRdb, this immuneACCESS table contains in-frame sequences only and omits some clones. Under half of the omission traces to an unresolved V gene where checked; the cause of the rest is unknown. V, J and clone size were drawn from that table, and D and trimming were deduced from the DNA. Present in this sample are some 150,000 clones, about 87% of which were seen just once. Approximately 2.3% of the sample rests with the top ten.

CDR1 PRHDT and CDR2 FYEKMQ are derived from the germline V gene (reference sequence). From the cysteine up to the phenylalanine, the CDR3 has a length of 15 residues. Of the read, only the CDR3 DNA is kept; its 45 bases are in frame from base 1. Clipping removes 8 bases from V and 0 bases from J, with 4 as the unmatched junction base count. The study at large found these results: Vaccine-associated CD4 TCRs spanned the whole spike protein, with dominant responses in regions 160-218 and 743-854. Spike-specific TCR breadth and depth rose significantly after two AZD1222 doses compared with day 0 and with MenACWY recipients. Epitopes outside the regions mutated in the B.1.351 and B.1.1.7 variants were reportedly recognized by nearly half of the unique spike-specific TCRs. Because no day 14 peak-response samples were available, repertoires were characterized only after the peak T cell response. Only a handful of AZD1222 recipients were SARS-CoV-2 seropositive at baseline, limiting conclusions about previously exposed vaccinees. Participants were mostly white British, with more females than males. The authors suggested clonal diversity may have been underestimated. The 56-69-year group was small, and its depth increase did not reach significance, likely because of low power.

Regarding this clone: It has no known antigen specificity. No quality values exist for individual bases; no much larger clone is one base distant.

Explained via the paper, the time point label denotes: baseline before first vaccination. The vaccinee samples were drawn from two UK trials, COV001 and COV002, one of which was a single-blind randomized controlled phase 2/3 trial testing AZD1222 (ChAdOx1 nCoV-19) in healthy adults. For TCRbeta chain sequencing, PBMC samples from trial participants were taken at day 0 and at day 28 after the second dose. The sample consisted of peripheral blood, taken on day 0 of AZD1222 vaccination. The sequence came from an adult in good health. The rearranged segments are TRBV13 and TRBJ1-6, and 7 junctional nucleotides match TRBD1. The CDR3 loop reads CASLDRSSYNSPLHF. In nucleotide form, the sequence is TGTGCCAGCTTGGACAGGAGCTCCTATAATTCACCCCTCCACTTT. Where the CDR3 stops, the reference TRBV13 and TRBJ1-6 genes take over; the full variable domain is AAGVIQSPRHLIKEKRETATLKCYPIPRHDTVYWYQQGPGQDPQFLISFYEKMQSDKGSIPDRFSAQQFSDYHSELNMSSLELGDSALYFCASLDRSSYNSPLHFGNGTRLTVT.